The TCR beta chain described here comes from a study of blood T cell repertoires in COVID-19. Across the whole study: From the United States, Italy and Spain came samples of acute and convalescent COVID-19. Sources were T cells, B-cell-depleted T cells, or PBMCs; the material itself was cDNA or gDNA.

The CDR3 sequence is 13 residues long. The trim removed 3 bases at V and 5 bases at J, leaving 5 bases unmatched. CDR1 SGDLS and CDR2 YYNGEE come from the germline V gene. In the authors' workflow: Researchers report that nucleated cell counts were estimated from reference gene primer amplification. Clones were read by immunoSEQ multiplex PCR, and TCRdb kept only the in-frame ones, dropping some. The V and J calls and clone size come from that table; D and trimming were worked out from the DNA. Here the sample spans some 150,000 clones, more than 75% being singletons. The sequenced sample was peripheral blood. The V gene is TRBV9, the J gene TRBJ2-7, with 7 bases aligning to TRBD1. This sequence originates from a middle-aged woman with acute or convalescent COVID-19. The CDR3 spells CASSATGLNEQYF. CDR3 nucleotides: TGTGCCAGCAGCGCGACAGGGCTGAACGAGCAGTACTTC.